Listed here are 2 T cell receptor beta chains from one sample, sequenced in a study of blood T cell repertoires in COVID-19. Profiling relied on immunoSEQ multiplex PCR, and the TCRdb table lists in-frame clones only, not all of them. The table has fewer than 50,000 clones, around 79% seen once. Input material: peripheral blood. Source of these receptors: a man between 70 and 80 years old with acute or convalescent COVID-19.

The chain links TRBV7-3 to TRBJ2-3; 11 positions match TRBD1. CDR1 SGHTA and CDR2 FQGTGA come from the germline V gene. The length of the CDR3 is 15 residues. Losses at the gene ends were 3 bases for V and 3 bases for J; bases not matched to a gene: 2. The CDR3 region has the DNA TGTGCCAGCAGCTTCGGGACAGGGGGGACAGATACGCAGTATTTT. Translating it yields CASSFGTGGTDTQYF. The variable domain in full, with the rest retrieved from reference TRBV7-3 and TRBJ2-3, is GAGVSQTPSNKVTEKGKYVELRCDPISGHTALYWYRQSLGQGPEFLIYFQGTGAADDSGLPNDRFFAVRPEGSVSTLKIQRTERGDSAVYLCASSFGTGGTDTQYFGPGTRLTVL.

As DNA, the CDR3 is TGCGCCAGCAGCCAAGATTCTCCCCGTGGGACAGGGTCCTTGGGAAAACTGTTTTTT. It is translated as CASSQDSPRGTGSLGKLFF. The gene calls are TRBV4-1 and TRBJ1-4; 9 nucleotides align to TRBD1. Germline V lookup: CDR1 MGHRA, CDR2 YSYEKL. This CDR3 has 19 residues. Losses at the gene ends were 0 bases for V and 10 bases for J; bases not matched to a gene: 18.